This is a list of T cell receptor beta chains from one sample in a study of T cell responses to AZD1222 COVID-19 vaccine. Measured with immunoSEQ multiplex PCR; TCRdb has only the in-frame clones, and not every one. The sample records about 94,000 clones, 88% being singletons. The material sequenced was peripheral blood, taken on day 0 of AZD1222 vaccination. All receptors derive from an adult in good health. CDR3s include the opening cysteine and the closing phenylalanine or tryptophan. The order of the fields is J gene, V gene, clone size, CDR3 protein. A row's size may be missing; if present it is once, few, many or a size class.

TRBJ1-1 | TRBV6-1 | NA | CASSEERGRTEAFF
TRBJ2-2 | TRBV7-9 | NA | CASSPGQNTGELFF
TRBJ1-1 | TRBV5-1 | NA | CASSAQGRRNTEAFF
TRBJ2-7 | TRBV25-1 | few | CASRGGQGSYEQYF
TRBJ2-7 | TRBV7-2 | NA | CASSPGTFYEQYF
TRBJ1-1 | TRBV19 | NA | CASTPGRTEAFF
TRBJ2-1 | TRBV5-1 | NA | CASSPGRVNEQFF
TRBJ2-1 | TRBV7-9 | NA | CASSRVSGVSYNEQFF
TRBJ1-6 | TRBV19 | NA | CASSIVGGQVGSPLHF
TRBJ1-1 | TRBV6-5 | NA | CASRSSLGLNTEAFF
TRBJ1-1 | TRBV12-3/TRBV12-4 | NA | CASTRVRNTEAFF
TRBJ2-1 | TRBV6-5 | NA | CASSYGRGLYNEQFF
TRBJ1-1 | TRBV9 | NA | CASSVEAGAGTEAFF
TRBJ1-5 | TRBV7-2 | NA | CASSSTGVGMPQHF
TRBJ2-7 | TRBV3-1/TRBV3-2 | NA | CASTSVSHEQYF
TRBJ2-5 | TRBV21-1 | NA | CASSQPRAQIEETQYF
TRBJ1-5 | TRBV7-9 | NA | CASSSEKGQPQHF
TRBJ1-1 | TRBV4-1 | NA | CASSPGQMNTEAFF
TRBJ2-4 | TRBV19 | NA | CASSSSGGAILDIQYF
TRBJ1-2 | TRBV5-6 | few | CASSLSRVSHGYTF
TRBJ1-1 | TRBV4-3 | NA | CASSQDLRRNTEAFF
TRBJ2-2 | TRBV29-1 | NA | CSVEDRRTSGGARELFF
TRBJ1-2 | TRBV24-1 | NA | CATSDAGTHGYTF
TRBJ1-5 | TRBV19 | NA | CASSIDGQGAAVQPQHF
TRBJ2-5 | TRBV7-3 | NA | CASSSRGGPRETQYF
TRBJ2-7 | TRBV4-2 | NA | CASSQEALTGEQYF